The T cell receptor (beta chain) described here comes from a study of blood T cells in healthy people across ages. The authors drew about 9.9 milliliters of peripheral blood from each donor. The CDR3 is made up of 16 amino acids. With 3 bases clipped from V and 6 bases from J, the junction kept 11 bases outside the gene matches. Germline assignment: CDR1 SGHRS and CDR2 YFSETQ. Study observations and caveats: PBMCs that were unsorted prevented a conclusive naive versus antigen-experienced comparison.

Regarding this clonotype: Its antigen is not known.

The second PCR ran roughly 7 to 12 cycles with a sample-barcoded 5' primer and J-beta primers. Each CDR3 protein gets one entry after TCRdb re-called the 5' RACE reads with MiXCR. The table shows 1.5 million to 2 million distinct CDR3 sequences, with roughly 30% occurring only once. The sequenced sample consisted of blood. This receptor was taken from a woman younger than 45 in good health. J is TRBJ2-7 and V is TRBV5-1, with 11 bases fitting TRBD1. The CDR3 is CASSSTGTGGRGEQYF. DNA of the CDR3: TGCGCCAGCAGCTCTACCGGGACAGGGGGTCGGGGCGAGCAGTACTTC. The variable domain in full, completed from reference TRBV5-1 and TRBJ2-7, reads KAGVTQTPRYLIKTRGQQVTLSCSPISGHRSVSWYQQTPGQGLQFLFEYFSETQRNKGNFPGRFSGRQFSNSRSEMNVSTLELGDSALYLCASSSTGTGGRGEQYFGPGTRLTVT.